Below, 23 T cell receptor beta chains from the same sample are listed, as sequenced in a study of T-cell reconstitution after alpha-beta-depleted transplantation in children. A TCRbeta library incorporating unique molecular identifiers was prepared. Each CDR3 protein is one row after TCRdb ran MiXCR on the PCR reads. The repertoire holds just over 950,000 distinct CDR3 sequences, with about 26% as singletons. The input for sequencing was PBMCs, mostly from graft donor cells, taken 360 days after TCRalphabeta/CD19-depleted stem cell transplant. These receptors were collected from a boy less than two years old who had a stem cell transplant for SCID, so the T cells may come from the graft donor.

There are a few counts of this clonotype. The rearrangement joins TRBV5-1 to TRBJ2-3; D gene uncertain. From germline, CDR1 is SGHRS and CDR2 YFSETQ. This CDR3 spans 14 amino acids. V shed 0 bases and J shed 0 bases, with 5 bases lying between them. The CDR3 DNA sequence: TGCGCCAGCAGCTTGGTTGAGAGCACAGATACGCAGTATTTT. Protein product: CASSLVESTDTQYF.

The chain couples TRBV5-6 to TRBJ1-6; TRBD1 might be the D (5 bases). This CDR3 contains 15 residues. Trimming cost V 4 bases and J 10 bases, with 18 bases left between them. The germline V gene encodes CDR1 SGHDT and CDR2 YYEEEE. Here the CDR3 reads CASSEGRGATSPLHF. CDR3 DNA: TGTGCCAGCAGCGAGGGTAGGGGTGCCACCTCACCCCTCCACTTT.

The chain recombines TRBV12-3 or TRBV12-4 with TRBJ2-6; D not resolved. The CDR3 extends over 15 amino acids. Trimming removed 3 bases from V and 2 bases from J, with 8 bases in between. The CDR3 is CASSFWGTGANVLTF. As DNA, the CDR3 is TGTGCCAGCAGTTTTTGGGGAACTGGGGCCAACGTCCTGACTTTC.

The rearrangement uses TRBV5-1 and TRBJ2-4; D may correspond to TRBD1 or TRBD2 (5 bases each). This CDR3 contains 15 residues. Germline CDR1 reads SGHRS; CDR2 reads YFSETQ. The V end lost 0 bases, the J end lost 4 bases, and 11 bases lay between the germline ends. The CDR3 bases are TGCGCCAGCAGCTTGGGAGGGGCCTTAAAAAACATTCAGTACTTC. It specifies CASSLGGALKNIQYF. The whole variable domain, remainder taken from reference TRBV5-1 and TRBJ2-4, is KAGVTQTPRYLIKTRGQQVTLSCSPISGHRSVSWYQQTPGQGLQFLFEYFSETQRNKGNFPGRFSGRQFSNSRSEMNVSTLELGDSALYLCASSLGGALKNIQYFGAGTRLSVL.

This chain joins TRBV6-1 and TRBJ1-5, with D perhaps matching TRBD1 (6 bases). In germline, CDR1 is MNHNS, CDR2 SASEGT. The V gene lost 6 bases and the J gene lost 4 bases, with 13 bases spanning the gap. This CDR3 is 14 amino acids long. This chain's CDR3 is CASRDGGRNQPQHF. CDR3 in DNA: TGTGCCAGCAGGGACGGGGGGCGGAATCAGCCCCAGCATTTT.

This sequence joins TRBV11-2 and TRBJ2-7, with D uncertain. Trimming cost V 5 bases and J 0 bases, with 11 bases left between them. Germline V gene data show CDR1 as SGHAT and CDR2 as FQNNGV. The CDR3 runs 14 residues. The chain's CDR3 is CASSRRTASYEQYF. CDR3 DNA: TGTGCCAGCAGCCGCCGTACAGCCTCCTACGAGCAGTACTTC.

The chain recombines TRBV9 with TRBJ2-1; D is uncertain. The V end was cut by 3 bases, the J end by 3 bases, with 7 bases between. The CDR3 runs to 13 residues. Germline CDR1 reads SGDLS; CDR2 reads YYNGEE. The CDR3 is CASSARYYNEQFF. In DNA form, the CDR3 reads TGTGCCAGCAGCGCGCGGTACTACAATGAGCAGTTCTTC.

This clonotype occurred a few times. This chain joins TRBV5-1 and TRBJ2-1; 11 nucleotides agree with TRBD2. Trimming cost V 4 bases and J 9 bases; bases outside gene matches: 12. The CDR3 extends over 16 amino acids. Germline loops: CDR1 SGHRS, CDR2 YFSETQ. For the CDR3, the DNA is TGCGCCAGCAGCGCGCTAGCGGGGGGTTTGATTAGTGAGCAGTTCTTC. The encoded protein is CASSALAGGLISEQFF.

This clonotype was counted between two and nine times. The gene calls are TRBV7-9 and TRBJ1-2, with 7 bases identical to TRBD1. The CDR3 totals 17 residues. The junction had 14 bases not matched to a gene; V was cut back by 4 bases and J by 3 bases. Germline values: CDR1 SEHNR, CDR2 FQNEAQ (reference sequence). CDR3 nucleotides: TGTGCCAGCAGCTCGTCTTTGACGGGACAGATCCACTATGGCTACACCTTC. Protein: CASSSSLTGQIHYGYTF.

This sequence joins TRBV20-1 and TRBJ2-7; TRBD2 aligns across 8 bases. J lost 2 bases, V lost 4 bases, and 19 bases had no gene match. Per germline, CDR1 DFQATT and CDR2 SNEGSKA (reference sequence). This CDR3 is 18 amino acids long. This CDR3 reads CSATYSGAPPKSPYEQYF. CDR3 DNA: TGCAGTGCTACCTATAGCGGGGCCCCACCAAAATCTCCCTACGAGCAGTACTTC.

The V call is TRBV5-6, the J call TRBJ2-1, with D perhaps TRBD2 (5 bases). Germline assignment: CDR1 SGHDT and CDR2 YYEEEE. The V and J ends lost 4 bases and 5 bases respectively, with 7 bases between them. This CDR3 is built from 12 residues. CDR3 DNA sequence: TGTGCCAGCAGCGGACTTGACAATGAGCAGTTCTTC. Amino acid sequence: CASSGLDNEQFF. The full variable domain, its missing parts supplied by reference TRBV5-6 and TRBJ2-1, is DAGVTQSPTHLIKTRGQQVTLRCSPKSGHDTVSWYQQALGQGPQFIFQYYEEEERQRGNFPDRFSGHQFPNYSSELNVNALLLGDSALYLCASSGLDNEQFFGPGTRLTVL.

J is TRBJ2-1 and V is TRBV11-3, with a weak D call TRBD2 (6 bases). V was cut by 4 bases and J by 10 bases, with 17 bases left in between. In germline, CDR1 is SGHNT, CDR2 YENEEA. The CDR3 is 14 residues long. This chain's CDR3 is CASSSPSRDFEQFF. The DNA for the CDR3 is TGTGCCAGCAGCTCCCCCTCCAGGGACTTCGAGCAGTTCTTC.

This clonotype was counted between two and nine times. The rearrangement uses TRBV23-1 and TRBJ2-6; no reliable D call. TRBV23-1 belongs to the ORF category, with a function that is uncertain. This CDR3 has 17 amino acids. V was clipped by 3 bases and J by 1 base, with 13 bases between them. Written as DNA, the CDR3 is TGCGCCAGCAGTCACCCCGGACGACGGTCTGGGGCCAACGTCCTGACTTTC. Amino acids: CASSHPGRRSGANVLTF.

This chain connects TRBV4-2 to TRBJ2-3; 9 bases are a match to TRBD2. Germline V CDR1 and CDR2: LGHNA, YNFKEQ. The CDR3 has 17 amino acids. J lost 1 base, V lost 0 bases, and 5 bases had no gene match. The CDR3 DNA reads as TGTGCCAGCAGCCAAGATACTAGCGGGTACCGCACAGATACGCAGTATTTT. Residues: CASSQDTSGYRTDTQYF.

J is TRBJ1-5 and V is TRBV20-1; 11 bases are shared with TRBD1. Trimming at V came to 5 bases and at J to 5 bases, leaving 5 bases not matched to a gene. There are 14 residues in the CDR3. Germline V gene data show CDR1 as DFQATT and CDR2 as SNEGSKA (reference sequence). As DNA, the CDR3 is TGCAGTGCTTCCCCGGGACAGGGGGATCAGCCCCAGCATTTT. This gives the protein CSASPGQGDQPQHF.

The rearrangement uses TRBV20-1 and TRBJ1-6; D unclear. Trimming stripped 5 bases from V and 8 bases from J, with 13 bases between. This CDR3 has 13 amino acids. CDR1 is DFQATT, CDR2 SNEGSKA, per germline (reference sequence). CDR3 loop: CSAAGSGDSPLHF. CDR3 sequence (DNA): TGCAGTGCTGCGGGGAGTGGGGATTCACCCCTCCACTTT.

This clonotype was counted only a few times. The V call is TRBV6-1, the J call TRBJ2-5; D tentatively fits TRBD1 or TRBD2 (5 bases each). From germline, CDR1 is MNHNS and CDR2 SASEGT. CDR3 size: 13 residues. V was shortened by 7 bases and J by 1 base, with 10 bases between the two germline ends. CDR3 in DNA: TGTGCCAGCAAGGCGAGGGGCCAAGAGACCCAGTACTTC. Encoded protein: CASKARGQETQYF.

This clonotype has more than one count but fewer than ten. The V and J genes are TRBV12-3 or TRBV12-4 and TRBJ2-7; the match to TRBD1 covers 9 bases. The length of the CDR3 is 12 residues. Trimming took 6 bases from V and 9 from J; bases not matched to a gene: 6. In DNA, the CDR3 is TGTGCCAGCAGGTTTACAGGGGGCCGGCAGTACTTC. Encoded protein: CASRFTGGRQYF.

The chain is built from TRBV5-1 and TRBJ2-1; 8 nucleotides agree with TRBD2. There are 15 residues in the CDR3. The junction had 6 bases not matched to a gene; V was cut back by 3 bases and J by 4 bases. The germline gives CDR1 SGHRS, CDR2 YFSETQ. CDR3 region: CASSSKRGPYNEQFF. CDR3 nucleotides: TGCGCCAGCAGCTCTAAGCGGGGGCCGTACAATGAGCAGTTCTTC.

The CDR3: CASSQDPPGTSYEQFF. CDR3 nucleotide sequence: TGCGCCAGCAGCCAAGATCCACCCGGGACTAGCTATGAGCAGTTCTTC. The chain combines TRBV4-3 with TRBJ2-1, with TRBD2 identical over 9 bases. The junction had 8 bases not matched to a gene; V was cut back by 0 bases and J by 8 bases. The CDR3 is 16 amino acids. Per germline, CDR1 LGHNA and CDR2 YSLEER.

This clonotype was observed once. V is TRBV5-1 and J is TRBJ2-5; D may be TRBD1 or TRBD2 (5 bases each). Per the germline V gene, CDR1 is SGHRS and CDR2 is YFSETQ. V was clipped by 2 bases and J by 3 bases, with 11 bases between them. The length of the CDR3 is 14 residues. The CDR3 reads CASSFGTVKETQYF. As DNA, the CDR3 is TGCGCCAGCAGCTTCGGGACCGTCAAAGAGACCCAGTACTTC.

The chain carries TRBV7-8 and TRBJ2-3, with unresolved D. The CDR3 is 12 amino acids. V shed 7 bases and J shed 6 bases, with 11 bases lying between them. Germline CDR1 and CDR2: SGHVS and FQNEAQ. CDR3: CASNRLGDTQYF. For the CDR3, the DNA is TGTGCCAGCAATCGACTCGGGGATACGCAGTATTTT.

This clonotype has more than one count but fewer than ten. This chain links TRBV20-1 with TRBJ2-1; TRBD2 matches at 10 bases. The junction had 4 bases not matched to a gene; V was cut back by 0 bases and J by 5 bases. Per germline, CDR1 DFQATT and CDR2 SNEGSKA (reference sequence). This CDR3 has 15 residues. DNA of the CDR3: TGCAGTGCTAGAGAGCCAGCGGGGGGGCACAATGAGCAGTTCTTC. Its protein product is CSAREPAGGHNEQFF.